These 29 T cell receptor beta chains came from one sample sequenced in a study of blood T cell repertoires in COVID-19. TCRdb's copy holds only in-frame clones and misses some; the assay was immunoSEQ multiplex PCR. This table has about 200,000 clones, more than 75% appearing once. The sequenced material came from peripheral blood. These receptors all stem from a woman at least 80 years old with acute or convalescent COVID-19.

The chain couples TRBV7-3 to TRBJ2-1, with D perhaps TRBD2 (5 bases). V was clipped by 6 bases and J by 10 bases, with 16 bases between them. CDR3 length: 13 amino acids. Germline CDR1 reads SGHTA; CDR2 reads FQGTGA. CDR3 sequence: CASRLEGSWEQFF. The CDR3 DNA sequence: TGTGCCAGCAGACTAGAAGGTTCATGGGAGCAGTTCTTC.

Comments on this clone: The same CDR3 is also encoded by other DNA sequences in this sample. The chain links TRBV18 to TRBJ1-5; D is uncertain. CDR3 size: 15 residues. CDR1 is KGHSH and CDR2 is LQKENI in the germline V gene. Trimming took off 1 base at V and 0 bases at J, with 7 bases between the two ends. The CDR3: CASSPQHYSNQPQHF. The CDR3, as DNA: TGTGCCAGCTCACCACAGCACTATAGCAATCAGCCCCAGCATTTT. Supplemented by reference TRBV18 and TRBJ1-5, the full variable domain reads NAGVMQNPRHLVRRRGQEARLRCSPMKGHSHVYWYRQLPEEGLKFMVYLQKENIIDESGMPKERFSAEFPKEGPSILRIQQVVRGDSAAYFCASSPQHYSNQPQHFGDGTRLSIL.

This clone was seen a single time. This chain links TRBV3-1 (or the pseudogene TRBV3-2) with TRBJ2-7; D possibly corresponds to TRBD1 (6 bases). Germline lookup yields CDR1 LGHDT and CDR2 YNNKEL (reference sequence). Trimming removed 1 base from V and 6 bases from J, with 22 bases in between. The CDR3 length is 17 residues. This chain's CDR3 is CASSQGGRGRGSSEQYF. The CDR3 DNA is TGTGCCAGCAGCCAAGGGGGGCGTGGCAGGGGTAGTTCCGAGCAGTACTTC.

This chain uses TRBV5-4 with TRBJ1-2, with 9 bases lining up with TRBD1. Unmatched junction bases numbered 11, after V lost 5 bases and J lost 3 bases. Germline V lookup: CDR1 SGHNT, CDR2 YYREEE (reference sequence). This CDR3 has 16 amino acids. CDR3 in DNA: TGTGCCAGCAGTTTACAATTGGGACAGGGTGACTATGGCTACACCTTC. It translates to CASSLQLGQGDYGYTF.

The chain joins TRBV6-2 or TRBV6-3 to TRBJ2-1; 11 bases agree with TRBD2. Germline V gene sequence: CDR1 MNHEY, CDR2 SVGEGT. Unmatched junction bases numbered 7, after V lost 6 bases and J lost 0 bases. This CDR3 comprises 17 residues. The CDR3 DNA reads TGTGCCAGCAGCCGAGGACTAGCGGGTAGCTCCTACAATGAGCAGTTCTTC. This codes for CASSRGLAGSSYNEQFF.

The chain is built from TRBV2 and TRBJ1-2; weak D call: TRBD1 (6 bases). Per germline, CDR1 SNHLY and CDR2 FYNNEI. This CDR3 has 13 amino acids. The V and J ends lost 4 bases and 6 bases respectively, with 12 bases between them. DNA for the CDR3: TGTGCCAGCAGTGTAACAGGGCTTGATGGCTACACCTTC. Protein sequence: CASSVTGLDGYTF.

The chain links TRBV10-3 to TRBJ1-2; D may be TRBD1 (6 bases). Germline V gene sequence: CDR1 ENHRY, CDR2 SYGVKD. Trimming took 4 bases from V and 6 from J, leaving 15 bases between them. CDR3 length equals 14 residues. CDR3 in DNA: TGTGCCATCAGTGCGGGGACCAAGGGGGATGGCTACACCTTC. Protein sequence: CAISAGTKGDGYTF.

V and J are TRBV15 and TRBJ2-7; D is perhaps TRBD2 (5 bases). V lost 8 bases and J 2 bases, leaving 13 bases between the germline ends. The CDR3 consists of 13 residues. Germline-derived CDR1 and CDR2 are LNHNV and YYDKDF (reference sequence). CDR3: CATGRVGAYEQYF. CDR3 nucleotide sequence: TGTGCCACCGGGAGAGTCGGAGCCTACGAGCAGTACTTC.

This CDR3 reads CASSRRAPRGASGRSLTDTQYF. DNA for the CDR3: TGCGCCAGCAGCCGGAGGGCGCCAAGAGGGGCTAGCGGGAGGAGCCTCACAGATACGCAGTATTTT. V usage is TRBV4-3 and J usage is TRBJ2-3, with 11 positions matching TRBD2. From germline, CDR1 is LGHNA and CDR2 YSLEER. The CDR3 covers 22 residues. V shed 4 bases and J 2 bases; nucleotides not matched to a gene: 23.

The chain has TRBV5-4 and TRBJ2-3; TRBD2 matches at 9 bases. The germline gives CDR1 SGHNT, CDR2 YYREEE (reference sequence). V was clipped by 2 bases and J by 6 bases; unmatched bases: 10. The length of the CDR3 is 16 residues. As DNA, the CDR3 is TGTGCCAGCAGCTTCGGCGAGCGGGAGGTAGAGGATACGCAGTATTTT. It yields the protein CASSFGEREVEDTQYF.

V is TRBV27 and J is TRBJ1-6; TRBD1 matches 8 bases. The CDR3 is 15 residues long. The junction had 10 bases not matched to a gene; V was cut back by 2 bases and J by 13 bases. CDR1 is MNHEY, CDR2 SMNVEV, per germline (reference sequence). CDR3 sequence: CASSLTRGLGSPLHF. The DNA for the CDR3 is TGTGCCAGCAGTTTAACCAGGGGGCTTGGTTCGCCCCTCCACTTT.

CDR3 nucleotides: TGTGCCAGCAGCTTAGACCGGGAGACCCAGTACTTC. Its translation: CASSLDRETQYF. The V call is TRBV11-2, the J call TRBJ2-5; no reliable D call. This CDR3 spans 12 amino acids. The germline V and J ends were trimmed by 0 bases and 5 bases, with 4 bases remaining between them. Per the germline V gene, CDR1 is SGHAT and CDR2 is FQNNGV.

The J gene is TRBJ2-7, the V gene TRBV18, with D maybe TRBD1 (6 bases). V was cut by 3 bases and J by 4 bases, with 16 bases left in between. The germline gives CDR1 KGHSH, CDR2 LQKENI. This CDR3 contains 15 residues. CDR3 sequence reads: CASSPVTGFEYEQYF. The CDR3 DNA follows: TGTGCCAGCTCACCGGTCACAGGGTTTGAATACGAGCAGTACTTC.

This clone was observed a handful of times. The chain uses TRBV11-2 and TRBJ2-7; 11 bases line up with TRBD2. Germline loops: CDR1 SGHAT, CDR2 FQNNGV. Trimming took 5 bases from V and 7 from J; bases not matched to a gene: 4. The CDR3 is made up of 13 amino acids. The CDR3 region has the DNA TGTGCCAGCAGCCCCCGACTAGCGGGGGAGCAGTACTTC. Translating gives CASSPRLAGEQYF.

The genes are TRBV14 and TRBJ2-5, with 14 positions matching TRBD2. The V segment lost 1 base and the J segment 4 bases; nucleotides outside the gene matches: 5. In germline, CDR1 is SGHDN, CDR2 FVKESK. The CDR3 totals 17 residues. CDR3 in amino acids: CASSQALTSGRGETQYF. The CDR3 nucleotides read TGTGCCAGCAGCCAAGCCCTGACTAGCGGGAGGGGAGAGACCCAGTACTTC.

The chain uses TRBV9 and TRBJ2-3; weak D call: TRBD2 (7 bases). Trimming stripped 0 bases from V and 2 bases from J, with 16 bases between. This CDR3 comprises 17 residues. Per the germline V gene, CDR1 is SGDLS and CDR2 is YYNGEE. As DNA, the CDR3 is TGTGCCAGCAGCGTAGGCCCTAGGGGGGGAAACACAGATACGCAGTATTTT. Translating it yields CASSVGPRGGNTDTQYF.

The J gene is TRBJ2-1, the V gene TRBV19; 10 bases match TRBD2. The CDR3 contains 14 residues. Trimming cost V 9 bases and J 6 bases; bases outside gene matches: 8. Germline CDR1 is LNHDA and CDR2 is SQIVND (reference sequence). The CDR3 protein is CASTRTSGFNEQFF. The DNA of the CDR3 is TGTGCCAGCACTCGGACTAGCGGTTTCAATGAGCAGTTCTTC.

The chain joins TRBV7-2 to TRBJ1-1, with D hard to call. This CDR3 region has 13 residues. From germline, CDR1 is SGHTA and CDR2 FQGNSA. V dropped 1 base and J dropped 7 bases, with 10 bases sitting between them. DNA of the CDR3: TGTGCCAGCAGCTTAGACGGTTCGGGTGAAGCTTTCTTT. Translation: CASSLDGSGEAFF.

The chain is built from TRBV6-1 and TRBJ1-2; 7 nucleotides agree with TRBD1. CDR1 is MNHNS, CDR2 SASEGT, per germline. The CDR3 is made up of 13 amino acids. With 8 bases clipped from V and 8 bases from J, the junction kept 11 bases outside the gene matches. CDR3 region: CASQTGTYSGYTF. CDR3 DNA: TGTGCCAGCCAGACAGGGACCTATAGCGGCTACACCTTC.

V is TRBV25-1 and J is TRBJ2-6; 7 nucleotides line up with TRBD1. The ends lost 6 bases at V and 6 bases at J; junction bases unmatched: 5. CDR3 length: 14 residues. Germline V gives CDR1 MGHDK, CDR2 SYGVNS. CDR3 region: CASSAGTAANVLTF. For the CDR3, the DNA is TGTGCCAGCAGCGCAGGGACAGCGGCCAACGTCCTGACTTTC.

This rearrangement joins TRBV6-5 to TRBJ2-1, with D possibly matching TRBD1 (6 bases). The CDR3 totals 15 residues. V was shortened by 7 bases and J by 4 bases, with 17 bases between the two germline ends. Germline-derived CDR1 and CDR2 are MNHEY and SVGAGI. The CDR3 loop reads CASIVWIGQYNEQFF. In DNA, the CDR3 is TGTGCCAGCATAGTATGGATCGGACAGTACAATGAGCAGTTCTTC.

This clone was recorded once. The chain carries TRBV27 and TRBJ1-6; D possibly corresponds to TRBD1 (6 bases). Looked up from germline, CDR1 is MNHEY and CDR2 is SMNVEV (reference sequence). The CDR3 spans 15 residues. Trimming removed 6 bases at V and 8 bases at J, with 17 bases between. CDR3 residues: CASSQTPGGHSPLHF. As DNA, the CDR3 is TGTGCCAGCAGCCAGACCCCGGGGGGGCATTCACCCCTCCACTTT.

The chain combines TRBV5-5 with TRBJ1-4; no clear D. Trimming stripped 3 bases from V and 8 bases from J, with 14 bases between. Germline assignment: CDR1 SGHKS and CDR2 YYEKEE (reference sequence). The CDR3 is made up of 14 amino acids. The CDR3 DNA is TGTGCCAGCAGCTCGGGTCACTCGGGGGAAAAACTGTTTTTT. It translates to CASSSGHSGEKLFF.

V usage is TRBV7-9 and J usage is TRBJ2-1; D is ambiguous. V was cut by 3 bases and J by 2 bases, with 11 bases left in between. There are 15 residues in the CDR3. Germline CDR1 SEHNR, CDR2 FQNEAQ (reference sequence). This CDR3 reads CASSLLSVTYNEQFF. CDR3 DNA sequence: TGTGCCAGCAGCTTGTTGTCGGTGACCTACAATGAGCAGTTCTTC.

The chain joins TRBV19 to TRBJ1-2; no definite D call. The CDR3 totals 13 residues. The V and J ends lost 5 bases and 6 bases respectively, with 13 bases between them. Germline CDR1 reads LNHDA; CDR2 reads SQIVND (reference sequence). The CDR3 here is CASSPRTRDGYTF. For the CDR3, the DNA is TGTGCCAGTAGTCCGAGGACTCGAGATGGCTACACCTTC.

This rearrangement joins TRBV28 to TRBJ1-2; the D gene is possibly TRBD1 (6 bases). Deletions cut 4 bases from V and 2 bases from J, with 14 bases between. CDR1 is MDHEN, CDR2 SYDVKM, per germline. The CDR3 runs to 15 residues. The DNA of the CDR3 is TGTGCCAGCAGTTCCACGAACAGGGCAAACTATGGCTACACCTTC. Translation gives CASSSTNRANYGYTF.

The chain employs TRBV5-4 and TRBJ2-1, with D perhaps matching TRBD2 (6 bases). Trimming removed 3 bases from V and 0 bases from J, with 10 bases in between. Per the germline V gene, CDR1 is SGHNT and CDR2 is YYREEE (reference sequence). The CDR3 extends over 15 amino acids. CDR3 region: CASSSGLPSYNEQFF. CDR3 nucleotides: TGTGCCAGCAGCTCAGGACTACCCTCCTACAATGAGCAGTTCTTC.

The V call is TRBV9, the J call TRBJ2-1; 9 bases match TRBD2. Looked up from germline, CDR1 is SGDLS and CDR2 is YYNGEE. V was pared by 0 bases and J by 0 bases, with 10 bases of the junction left unmatched. The CDR3 has 19 residues. DNA of the CDR3: TGTGCCAGCAGCGTAGTAGGTAGCGGGGGACCTGGCTCCTACAATGAGCAGTTCTTC. Residues: CASSVVGSGGPGSYNEQFF.

The gene calls are TRBV5-4 and TRBJ2-5; 12 bases align to TRBD2. This CDR3 spans 15 amino acids. Germline CDR1 SGHNT, CDR2 YYREEE (reference sequence). Losses at the gene ends were 5 bases for V and 4 bases for J; bases not matched to a gene: 6. The CDR3 loop reads CASRSSGRAGETQYF. Written as DNA, the CDR3 is TGTGCCAGCAGGTCTAGCGGGAGGGCCGGAGAGACCCAGTACTTC.